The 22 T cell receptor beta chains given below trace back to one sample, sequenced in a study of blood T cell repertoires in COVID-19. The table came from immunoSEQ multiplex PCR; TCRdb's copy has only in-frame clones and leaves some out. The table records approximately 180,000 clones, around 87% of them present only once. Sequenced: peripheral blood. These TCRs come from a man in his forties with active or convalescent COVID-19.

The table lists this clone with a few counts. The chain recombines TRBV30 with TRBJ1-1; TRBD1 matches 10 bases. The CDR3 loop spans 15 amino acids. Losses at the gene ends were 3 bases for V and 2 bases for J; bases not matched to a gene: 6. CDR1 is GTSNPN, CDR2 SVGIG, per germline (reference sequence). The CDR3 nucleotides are TGTGCCTGGAGAGACCGGGACAGGGGAAACACTGAAGCTTTCTTT. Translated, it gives CAWRDRDRGNTEAFF.

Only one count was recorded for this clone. CDR3 DNA sequence: TGTGCCACCGCGGAGGGAGACAGCGCCTATGGCTACACCTTC. It is translated as CATAEGDSAYGYTF. The chain uses TRBV6-5 and TRBJ1-2; tentatively, D is TRBD1 (5 bases). Germline V gene data show CDR1 as MNHEY and CDR2 as SVGAGI. V was clipped by 10 bases and J by 4 bases, with 19 bases between them. The CDR3 totals 14 residues.

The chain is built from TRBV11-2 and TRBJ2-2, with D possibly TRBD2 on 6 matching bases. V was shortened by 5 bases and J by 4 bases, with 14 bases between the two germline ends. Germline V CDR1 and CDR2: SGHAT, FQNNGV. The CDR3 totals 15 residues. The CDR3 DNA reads TGTGCCAGCAGCATCCAGCTTAGCGGCACCGGGGAGCTGTTTTTT. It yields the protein CASSIQLSGTGELFF.

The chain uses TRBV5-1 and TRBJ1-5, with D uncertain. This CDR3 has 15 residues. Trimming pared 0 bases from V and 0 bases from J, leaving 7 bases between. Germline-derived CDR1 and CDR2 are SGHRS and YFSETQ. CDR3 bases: TGCGCCAGCAGCTTGGATTCCGGTAGCAATCAGCCCCAGCATTTT. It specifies CASSLDSGSNQPQHF. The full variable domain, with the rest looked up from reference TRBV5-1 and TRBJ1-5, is KAGVTQTPRYLIKTRGQQVTLSCSPISGHRSVSWYQQTPGQGLQFLFEYFSETQRNKGNFPGRFSGRQFSNSRSEMNVSTLELGDSALYLCASSLDSGSNQPQHFGDGTRLSIL.

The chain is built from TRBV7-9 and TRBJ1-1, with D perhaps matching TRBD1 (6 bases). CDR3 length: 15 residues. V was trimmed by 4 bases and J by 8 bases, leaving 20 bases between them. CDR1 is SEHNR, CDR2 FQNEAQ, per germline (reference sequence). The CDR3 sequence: CASSSYRDRGAEAFF. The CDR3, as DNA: TGTGCCAGCAGCTCCTACAGGGACCGGGGCGCCGAAGCTTTCTTT.

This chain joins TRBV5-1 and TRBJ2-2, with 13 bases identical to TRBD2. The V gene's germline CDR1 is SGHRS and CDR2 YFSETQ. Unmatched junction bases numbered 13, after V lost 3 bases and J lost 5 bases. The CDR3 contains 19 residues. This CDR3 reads CASSSRTSGGAGGTGELFF. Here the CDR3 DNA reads TGCGCCAGCAGCTCCCGGACTAGCGGGGGTGCCGGGGGAACCGGGGAGCTGTTTTTT.

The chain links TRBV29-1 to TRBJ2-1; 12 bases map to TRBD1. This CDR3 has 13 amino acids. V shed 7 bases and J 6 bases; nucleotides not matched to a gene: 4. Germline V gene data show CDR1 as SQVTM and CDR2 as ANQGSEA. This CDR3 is CSAGTGGLNEQFF. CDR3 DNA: TGCAGCGCTGGGACAGGGGGCCTCAATGAGCAGTTCTTC.

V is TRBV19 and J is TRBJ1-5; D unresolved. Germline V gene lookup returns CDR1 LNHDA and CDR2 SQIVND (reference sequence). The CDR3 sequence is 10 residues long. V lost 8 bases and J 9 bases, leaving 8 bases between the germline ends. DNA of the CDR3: TGTGCCAGTGGTTCCGGGCCCCAGCATTTT. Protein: CASGSGPQHF.

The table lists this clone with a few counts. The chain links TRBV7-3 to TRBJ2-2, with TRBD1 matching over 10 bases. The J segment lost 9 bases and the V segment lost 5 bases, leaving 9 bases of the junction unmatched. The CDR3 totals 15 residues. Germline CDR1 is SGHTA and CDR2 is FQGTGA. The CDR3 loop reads CASSAGQGSDWELFF. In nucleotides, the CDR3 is TGTGCCAGCAGCGCGGGACAGGGGTCCGACTGGGAGCTGTTTTTT.

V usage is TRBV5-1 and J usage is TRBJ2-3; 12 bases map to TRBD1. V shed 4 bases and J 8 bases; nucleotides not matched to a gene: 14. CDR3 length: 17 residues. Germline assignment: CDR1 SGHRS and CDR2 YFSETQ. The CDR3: CASSPFEGTGGRGTQYF. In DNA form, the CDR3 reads TGCGCCAGCAGCCCCTTCGAAGGGACAGGGGGCAGGGGTACGCAGTATTTT.

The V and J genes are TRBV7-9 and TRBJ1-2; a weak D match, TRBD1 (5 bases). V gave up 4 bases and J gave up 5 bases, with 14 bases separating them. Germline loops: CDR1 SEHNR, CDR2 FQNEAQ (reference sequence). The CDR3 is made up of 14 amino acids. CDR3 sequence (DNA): TGTGCCAGCAGCTCATTCGACAGCTCATATGGCTACACCTTC. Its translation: CASSSFDSSYGYTF.

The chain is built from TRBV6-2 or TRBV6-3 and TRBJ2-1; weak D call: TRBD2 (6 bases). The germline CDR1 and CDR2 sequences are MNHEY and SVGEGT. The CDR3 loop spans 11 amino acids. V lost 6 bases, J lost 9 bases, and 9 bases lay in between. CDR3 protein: CASSNGGEQFF. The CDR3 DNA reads TGTGCCAGCAGCAACGGGGGTGAGCAGTTCTTC.

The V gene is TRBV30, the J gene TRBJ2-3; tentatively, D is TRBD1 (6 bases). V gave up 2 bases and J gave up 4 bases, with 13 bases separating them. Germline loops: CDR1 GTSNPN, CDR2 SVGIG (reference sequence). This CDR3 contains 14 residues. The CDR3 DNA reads TGTGCCTGGAGTTTTGGGGGCCTAGCAGATACGCAGTATTTT. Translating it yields CAWSFGGLADTQYF.

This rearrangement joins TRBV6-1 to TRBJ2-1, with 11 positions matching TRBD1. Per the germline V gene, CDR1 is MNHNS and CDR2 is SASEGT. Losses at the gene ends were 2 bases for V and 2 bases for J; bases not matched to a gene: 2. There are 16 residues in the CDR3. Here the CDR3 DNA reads TGTGCCAGCAGTGAAAGGGACAGGGGGACCTACAATGAGCAGTTCTTC. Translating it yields CASSERDRGTYNEQFF.

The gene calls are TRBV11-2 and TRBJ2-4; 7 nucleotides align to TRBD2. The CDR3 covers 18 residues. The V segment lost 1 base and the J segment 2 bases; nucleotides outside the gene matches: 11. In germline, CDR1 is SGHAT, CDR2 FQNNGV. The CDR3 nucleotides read TGTGCCAGCAGCTTAGGCCCTCGTTGGGGGGGTTCCAAAAACATTCAGTACTTC. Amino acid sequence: CASSLGPRWGGSKNIQYF.

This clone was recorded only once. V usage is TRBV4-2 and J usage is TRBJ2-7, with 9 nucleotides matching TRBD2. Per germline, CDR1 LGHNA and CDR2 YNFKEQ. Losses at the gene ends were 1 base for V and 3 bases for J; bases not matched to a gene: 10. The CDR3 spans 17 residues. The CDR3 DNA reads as TGTGCCAGCAGCCAAGTTAGTAGCGGGGGACTCCTCTACGAGCAGTACTTC. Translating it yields CASSQVSSGGLLYEQYF.

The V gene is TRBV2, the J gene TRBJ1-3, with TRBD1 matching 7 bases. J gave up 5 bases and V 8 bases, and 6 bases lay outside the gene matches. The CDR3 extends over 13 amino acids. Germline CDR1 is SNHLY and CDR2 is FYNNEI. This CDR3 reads CASYRGTRNTIYF. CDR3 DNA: TGTGCCAGCTACAGGGGAACGAGAAACACCATATATTTT.

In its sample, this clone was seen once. The CDR3 reads CAWSVQGGREAFF. DNA of the CDR3: TGTGCCTGGAGTGTACAAGGGGGACGAGAAGCTTTCTTT. The V gene is TRBV30, the J gene TRBJ1-1, with D perhaps TRBD1 (6 bases). CDR1 and CDR2 from the germline V gene are GTSNPN and SVGIG (reference sequence). Trimming shortened V by 0 bases and J by 8 bases, and 13 bases separated the two germline ends. The CDR3 runs to 13 residues.

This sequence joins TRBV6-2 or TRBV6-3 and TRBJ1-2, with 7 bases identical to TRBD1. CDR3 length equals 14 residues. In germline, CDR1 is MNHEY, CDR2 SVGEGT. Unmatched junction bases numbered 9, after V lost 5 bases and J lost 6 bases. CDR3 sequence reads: CASSLFGTVDGYTF. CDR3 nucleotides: TGTGCCAGCAGTCTTTTCGGGACAGTTGATGGCTACACCTTC.

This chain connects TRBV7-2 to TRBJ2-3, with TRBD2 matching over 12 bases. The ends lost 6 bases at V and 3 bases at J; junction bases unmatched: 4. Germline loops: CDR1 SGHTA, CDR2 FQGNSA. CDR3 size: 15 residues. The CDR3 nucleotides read TGTGCCAGCAGTCAACTAGCGGGGGGTACAGATACGCAGTATTTT. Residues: CASSQLAGGTDTQYF.

The CDR3 protein is CASSQFNSPNEKLFF. CDR3 DNA sequence: TGTGCCAGCAGCCAATTCAACAGCCCGAATGAAAAACTGTTTTTT. The J gene is TRBJ1-4, the V gene TRBV14, with unresolved D. This CDR3 contains 15 residues. Germline V lookup: CDR1 SGHDN, CDR2 FVKESK. The V gene lost 2 bases and the J gene lost 5 bases, with 12 bases spanning the gap. Using reference TRBV14 and TRBJ1-4 for the parts outside the CDR3, the full variable domain is EAGVTQFPSHSVIEKGQTVTLRCDPISGHDNLYWYRRVMGKEIKFLLHFVKESKQDESGMPNNRFLAERTGGTYSTLKVQPAELEDSGVYFCASSQFNSPNEKLFFGSGTQLSVL.

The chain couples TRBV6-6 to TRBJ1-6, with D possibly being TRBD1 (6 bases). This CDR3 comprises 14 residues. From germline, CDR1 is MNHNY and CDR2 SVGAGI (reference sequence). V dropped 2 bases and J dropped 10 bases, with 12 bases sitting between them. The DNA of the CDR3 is TGTGCCAGCAGTTACAACAGGGCCTGGTCACCCCTCCACTTT. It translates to CASSYNRAWSPLHF.